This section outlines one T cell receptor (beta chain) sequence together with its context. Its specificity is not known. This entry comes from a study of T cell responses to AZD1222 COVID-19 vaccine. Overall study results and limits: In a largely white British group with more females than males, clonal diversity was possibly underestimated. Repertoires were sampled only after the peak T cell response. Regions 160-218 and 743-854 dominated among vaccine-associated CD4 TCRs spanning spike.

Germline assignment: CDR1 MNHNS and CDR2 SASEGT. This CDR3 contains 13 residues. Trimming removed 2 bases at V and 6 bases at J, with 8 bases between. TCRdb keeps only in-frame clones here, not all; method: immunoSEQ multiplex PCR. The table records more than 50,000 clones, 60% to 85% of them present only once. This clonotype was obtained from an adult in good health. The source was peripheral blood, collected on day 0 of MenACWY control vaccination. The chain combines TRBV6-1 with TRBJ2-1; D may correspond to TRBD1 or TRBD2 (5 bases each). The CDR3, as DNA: TGTGCCAGCAGTGAACAGAGGGGCAATGAGCAGTTCTTC. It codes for CASSEQRGNEQFF.